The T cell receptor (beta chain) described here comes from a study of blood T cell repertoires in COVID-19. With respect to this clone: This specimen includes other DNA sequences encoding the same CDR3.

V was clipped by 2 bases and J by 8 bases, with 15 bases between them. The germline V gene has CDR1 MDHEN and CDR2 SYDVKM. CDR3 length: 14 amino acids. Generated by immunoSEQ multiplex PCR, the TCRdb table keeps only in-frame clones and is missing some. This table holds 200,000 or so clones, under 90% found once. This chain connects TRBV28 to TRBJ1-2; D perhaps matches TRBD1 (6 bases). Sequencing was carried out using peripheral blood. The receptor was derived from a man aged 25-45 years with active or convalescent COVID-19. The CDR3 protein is CASSLPGARGGYTF. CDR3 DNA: TGTGCCAGCAGTTTACCCGGGGCGAGGGGGGGCTACACCTTC.